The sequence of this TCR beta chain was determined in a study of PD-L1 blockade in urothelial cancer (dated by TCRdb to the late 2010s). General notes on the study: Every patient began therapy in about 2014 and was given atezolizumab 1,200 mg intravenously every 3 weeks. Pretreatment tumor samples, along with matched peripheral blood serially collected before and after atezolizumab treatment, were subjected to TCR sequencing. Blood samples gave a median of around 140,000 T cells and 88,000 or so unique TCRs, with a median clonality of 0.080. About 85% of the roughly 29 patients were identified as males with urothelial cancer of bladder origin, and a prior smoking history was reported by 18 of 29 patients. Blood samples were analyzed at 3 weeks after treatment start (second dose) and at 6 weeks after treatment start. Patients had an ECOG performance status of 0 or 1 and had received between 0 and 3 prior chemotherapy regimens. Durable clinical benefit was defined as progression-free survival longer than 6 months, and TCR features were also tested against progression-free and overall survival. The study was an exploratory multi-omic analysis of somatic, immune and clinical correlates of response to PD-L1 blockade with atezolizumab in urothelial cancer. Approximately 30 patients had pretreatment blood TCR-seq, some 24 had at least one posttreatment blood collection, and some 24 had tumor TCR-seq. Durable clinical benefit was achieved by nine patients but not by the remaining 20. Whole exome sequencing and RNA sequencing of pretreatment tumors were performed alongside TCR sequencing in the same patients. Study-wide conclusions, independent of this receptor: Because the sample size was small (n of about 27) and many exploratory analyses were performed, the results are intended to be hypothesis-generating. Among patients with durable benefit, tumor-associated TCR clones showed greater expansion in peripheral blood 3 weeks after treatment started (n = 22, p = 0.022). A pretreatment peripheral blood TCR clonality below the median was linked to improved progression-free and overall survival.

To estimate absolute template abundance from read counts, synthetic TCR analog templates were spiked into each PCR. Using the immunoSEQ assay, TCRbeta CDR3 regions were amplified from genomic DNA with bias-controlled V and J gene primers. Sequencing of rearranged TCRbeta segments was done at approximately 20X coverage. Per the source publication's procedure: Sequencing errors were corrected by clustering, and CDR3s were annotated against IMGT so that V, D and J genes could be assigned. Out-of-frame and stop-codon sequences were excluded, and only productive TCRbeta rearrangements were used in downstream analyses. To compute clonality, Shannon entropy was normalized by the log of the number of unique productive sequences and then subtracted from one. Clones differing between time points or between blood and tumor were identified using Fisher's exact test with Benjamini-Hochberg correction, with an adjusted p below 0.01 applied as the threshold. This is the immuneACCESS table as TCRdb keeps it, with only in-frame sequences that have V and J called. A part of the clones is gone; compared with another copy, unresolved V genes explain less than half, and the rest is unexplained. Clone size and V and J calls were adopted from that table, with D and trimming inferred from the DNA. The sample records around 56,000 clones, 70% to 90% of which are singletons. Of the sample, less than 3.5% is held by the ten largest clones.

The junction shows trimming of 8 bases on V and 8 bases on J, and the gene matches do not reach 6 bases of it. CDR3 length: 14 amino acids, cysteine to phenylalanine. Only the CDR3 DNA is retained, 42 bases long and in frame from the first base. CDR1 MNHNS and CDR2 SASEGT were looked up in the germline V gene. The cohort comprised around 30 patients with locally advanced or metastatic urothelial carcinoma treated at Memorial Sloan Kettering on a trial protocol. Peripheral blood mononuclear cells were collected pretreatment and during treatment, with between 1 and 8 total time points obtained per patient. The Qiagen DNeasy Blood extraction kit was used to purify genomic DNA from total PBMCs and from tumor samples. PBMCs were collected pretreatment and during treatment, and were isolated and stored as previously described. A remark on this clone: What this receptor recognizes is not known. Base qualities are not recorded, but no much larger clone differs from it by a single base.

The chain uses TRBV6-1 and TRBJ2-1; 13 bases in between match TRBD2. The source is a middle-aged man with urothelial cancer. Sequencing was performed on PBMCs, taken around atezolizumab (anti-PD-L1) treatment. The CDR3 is CASRTSGSGHEQFF. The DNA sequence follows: TGTGCCAGCCGGACTAGCGGGAGCGGTCATGAGCAGTTCTTC.